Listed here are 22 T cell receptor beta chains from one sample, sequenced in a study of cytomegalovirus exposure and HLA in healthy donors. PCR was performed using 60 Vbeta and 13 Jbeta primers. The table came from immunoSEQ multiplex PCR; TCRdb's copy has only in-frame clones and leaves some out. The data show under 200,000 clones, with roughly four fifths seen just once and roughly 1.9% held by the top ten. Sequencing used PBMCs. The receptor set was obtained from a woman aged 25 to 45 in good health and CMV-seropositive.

DNA of the CDR3: TGCAGTGCTTACAAGAGCGGAGGCTACACCTTC. Amino acid sequence: CSAYKSGGYTF. The chain recombines TRBV20-1 with TRBJ1-2; D unclear. Germline lookup yields CDR1 DFQATT and CDR2 SNEGSKA (reference sequence). This CDR3 has 11 residues. V was pared by 5 bases and J by 8 bases, with 12 bases between.

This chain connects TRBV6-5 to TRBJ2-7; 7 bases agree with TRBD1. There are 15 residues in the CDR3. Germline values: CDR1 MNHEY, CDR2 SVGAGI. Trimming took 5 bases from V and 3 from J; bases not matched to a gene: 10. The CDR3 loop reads CASSRPWTGIYEQYF. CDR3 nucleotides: TGTGCCAGCAGTAGACCTTGGACAGGCATCTACGAGCAGTACTTC.

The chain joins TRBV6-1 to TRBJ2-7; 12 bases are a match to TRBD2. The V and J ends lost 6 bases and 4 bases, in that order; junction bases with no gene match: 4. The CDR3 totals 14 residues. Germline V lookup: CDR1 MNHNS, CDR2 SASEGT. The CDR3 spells CASRRLAGVYEQYF. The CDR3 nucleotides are TGTGCCAGCAGAAGACTAGCGGGAGTATACGAGCAGTACTTC.

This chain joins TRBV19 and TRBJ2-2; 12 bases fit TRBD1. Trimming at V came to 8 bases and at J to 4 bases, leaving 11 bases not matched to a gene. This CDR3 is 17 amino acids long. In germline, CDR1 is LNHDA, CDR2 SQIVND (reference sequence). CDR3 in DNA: TGTGCCAGTTATAACCGGGACAGGGGGCTTAGCACCGGGGAGCTGTTTTTT. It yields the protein CASYNRDRGLSTGELFF.

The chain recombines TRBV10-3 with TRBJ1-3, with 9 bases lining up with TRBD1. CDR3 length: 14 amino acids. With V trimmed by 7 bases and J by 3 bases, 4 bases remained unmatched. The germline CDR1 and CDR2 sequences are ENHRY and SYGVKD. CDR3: CAIMRDRDGNTIYF. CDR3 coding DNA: TGTGCCATCATGAGGGACAGGGATGGAAACACCATATATTTT.

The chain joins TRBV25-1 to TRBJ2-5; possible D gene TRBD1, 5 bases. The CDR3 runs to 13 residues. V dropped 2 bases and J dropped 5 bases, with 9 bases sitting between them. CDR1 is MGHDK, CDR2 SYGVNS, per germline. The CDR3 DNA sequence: TGTGCCAGCAGTGAACCAGGGCCGGAGACCCAGTACTTC. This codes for CASSEPGPETQYF.

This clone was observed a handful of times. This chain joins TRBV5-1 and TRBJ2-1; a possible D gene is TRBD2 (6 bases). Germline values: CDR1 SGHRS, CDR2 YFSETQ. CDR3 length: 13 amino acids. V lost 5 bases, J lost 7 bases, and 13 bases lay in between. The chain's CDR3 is CASRFFLANEQFF. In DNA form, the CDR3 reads TGCGCCAGCAGATTTTTCCTAGCGAATGAGCAGTTCTTC.

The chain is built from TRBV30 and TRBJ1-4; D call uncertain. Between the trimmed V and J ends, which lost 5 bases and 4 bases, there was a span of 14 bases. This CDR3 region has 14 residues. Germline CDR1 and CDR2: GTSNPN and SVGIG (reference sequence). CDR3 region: CAWGPGLNNEKLFF. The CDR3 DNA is TGTGCCTGGGGCCCGGGTCTTAATAATGAAAAACTGTTTTTT. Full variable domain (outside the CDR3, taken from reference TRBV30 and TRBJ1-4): SQTIHQWPATLVQPVGSPLSLECTVEGTSNPNLYWYRQAAGRGLQLLFYSVGIGQISSEVPQNLSASRPQDRQFILSSKKLLLSDSGFYLCAWGPGLNNEKLFFGSGTQLSVL.

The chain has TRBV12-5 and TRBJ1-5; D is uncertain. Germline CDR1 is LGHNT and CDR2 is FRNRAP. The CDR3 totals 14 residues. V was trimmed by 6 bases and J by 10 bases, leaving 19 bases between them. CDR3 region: CASGTEGSFNPQHF. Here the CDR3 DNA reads TGTGCTAGTGGGACCGAGGGTTCGTTTAATCCCCAGCATTTT.

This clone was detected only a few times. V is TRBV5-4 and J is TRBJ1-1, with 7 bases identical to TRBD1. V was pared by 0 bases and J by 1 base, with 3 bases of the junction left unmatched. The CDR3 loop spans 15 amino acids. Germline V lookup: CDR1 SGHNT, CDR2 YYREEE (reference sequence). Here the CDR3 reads CASSLVRGSNTEAFF. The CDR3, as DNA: TGTGCCAGCAGCTTGGTCAGGGGGTCGAACACTGAAGCTTTCTTT.

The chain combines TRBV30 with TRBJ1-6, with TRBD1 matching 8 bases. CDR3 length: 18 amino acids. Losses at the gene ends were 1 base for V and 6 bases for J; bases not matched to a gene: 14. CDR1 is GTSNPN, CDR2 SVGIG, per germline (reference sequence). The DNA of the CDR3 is TGTGCCTGGAGTGGGGGCAGGGGGCAGGGGGGCTCTAATTCACCCCTCCACTTT. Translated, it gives CAWSGGRGQGGSNSPLHF.

Written as DNA, the CDR3 is TGTGCCAGCAGAGCCGGGACAGCGAACACTGAAGCTTTCTTT. This codes for CASRAGTANTEAFF. This sequence joins TRBV6-5 and TRBJ1-1; 7 bases match TRBD1. Per the germline V gene, CDR1 is MNHEY and CDR2 is SVGAGI. J lost 1 base, V lost 6 bases, and 5 bases had no gene match. The CDR3 is 14 residues long.

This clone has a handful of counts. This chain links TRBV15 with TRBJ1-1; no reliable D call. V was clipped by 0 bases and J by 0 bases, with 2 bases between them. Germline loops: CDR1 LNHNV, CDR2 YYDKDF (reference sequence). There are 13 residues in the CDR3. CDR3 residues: CATSRDMNTEAFF. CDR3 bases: TGTGCCACCAGCAGAGATATGAACACTGAAGCTTTCTTT.

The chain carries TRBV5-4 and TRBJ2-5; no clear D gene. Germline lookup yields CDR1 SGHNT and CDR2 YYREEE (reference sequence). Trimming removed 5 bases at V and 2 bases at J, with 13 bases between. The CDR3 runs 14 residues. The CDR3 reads CASSSNSPQETQYF. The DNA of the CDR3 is TGTGCCAGCAGTTCGAACAGTCCACAAGAGACCCAGTACTTC.

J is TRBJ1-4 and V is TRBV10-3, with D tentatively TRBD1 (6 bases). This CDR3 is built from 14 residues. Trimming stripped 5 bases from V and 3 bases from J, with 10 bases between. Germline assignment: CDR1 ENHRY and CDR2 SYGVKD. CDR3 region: CAISRGGPNEKLFF. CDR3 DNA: TGTGCCATCAGTAGGGGGGGCCCTAATGAAAAACTGTTTTTT.

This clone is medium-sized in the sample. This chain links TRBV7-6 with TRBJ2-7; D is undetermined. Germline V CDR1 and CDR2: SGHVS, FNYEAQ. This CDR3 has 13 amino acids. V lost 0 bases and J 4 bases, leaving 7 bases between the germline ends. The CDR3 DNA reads TGTGCCAGCAGCTTAGCGCTAGGTTACGAGCAGTACTTC. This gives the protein CASSLALGYEQYF.

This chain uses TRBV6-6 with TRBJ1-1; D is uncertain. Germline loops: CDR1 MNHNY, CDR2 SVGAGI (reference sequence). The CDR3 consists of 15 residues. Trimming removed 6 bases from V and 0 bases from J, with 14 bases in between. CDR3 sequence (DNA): TGTGCCAGCAGCCCGGAGGCCCTCATGAACACTGAAGCTTTCTTT. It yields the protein CASSPEALMNTEAFF.

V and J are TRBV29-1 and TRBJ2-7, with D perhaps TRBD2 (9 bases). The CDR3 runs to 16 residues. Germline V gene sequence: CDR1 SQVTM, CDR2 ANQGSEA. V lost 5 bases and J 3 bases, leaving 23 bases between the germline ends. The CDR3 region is CSVQGQGASGDYEQYF. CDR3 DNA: TGCAGCGTTCAAGGACAGGGTGCTAGCGGGGACTACGAGCAGTACTTC.

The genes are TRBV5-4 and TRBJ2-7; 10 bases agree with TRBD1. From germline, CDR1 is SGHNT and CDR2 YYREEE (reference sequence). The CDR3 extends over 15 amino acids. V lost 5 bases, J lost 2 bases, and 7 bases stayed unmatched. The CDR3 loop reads CASSRQGAGAYEQYF. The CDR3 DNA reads TGTGCCAGCAGTAGACAGGGGGCTGGGGCCTACGAGCAGTACTTC.

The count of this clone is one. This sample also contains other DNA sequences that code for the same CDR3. CDR3 sequence: CASSLGTATEAFF. The CDR3 DNA follows: TGTGCCAGCAGCCTTGGGACAGCCACTGAAGCTTTCTTT. This rearrangement joins TRBV11-3 to TRBJ1-1; 7 bases align to TRBD1. There are 13 residues in the CDR3. In germline, CDR1 is SGHNT, CDR2 YENEEA. V trimming: 5 bases; J trimming: 4 bases; junction bases outside the gene matches: 4.

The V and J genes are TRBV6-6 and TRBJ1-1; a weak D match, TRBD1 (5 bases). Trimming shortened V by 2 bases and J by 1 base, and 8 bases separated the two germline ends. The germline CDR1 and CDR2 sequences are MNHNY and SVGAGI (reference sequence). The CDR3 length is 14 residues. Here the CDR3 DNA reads TGTGCCAGCAGTTACGGACAAACGAACACTGAAGCTTTCTTT. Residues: CASSYGQTNTEAFF.

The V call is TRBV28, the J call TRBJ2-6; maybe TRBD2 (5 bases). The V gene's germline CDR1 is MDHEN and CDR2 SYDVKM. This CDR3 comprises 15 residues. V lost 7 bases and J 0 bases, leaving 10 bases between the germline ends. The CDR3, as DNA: TGTGCCAGCAACGGACTGGGCTCTGGGGCCAACGTCCTGACTTTC. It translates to CASNGLGSGANVLTF.